The 21 T cell receptor beta chains in this list originate from one sample, sequenced in a study of blood T cells in healthy people across ages. A sample-barcoded 5' primer and a J-beta primer mix were used in a second PCR of roughly 7 to 11 cycles. TCRdb re-analysed the 5' RACE reads in MiXCR, keeping a single row per CDR3 protein. This table has over 600,000 distinct CDR3 sequences, approximately 40% appearing once. The sequencing input was blood. All receptors come from a man older than 75 in good health.

The DNA of the CDR3 is TGTGCCAGCAGTTCTGACAATCAGCCCCAGCATTTT. Translation: CASSSDNQPQHF. The genes are TRBV14 and TRBJ1-5, with D unclear. The V end was cut by 6 bases, the J end by 3 bases, with 6 bases between. Germline V gives CDR1 SGHDN, CDR2 FVKESK. The CDR3 loop spans 12 amino acids. The whole variable domain, filled in from reference TRBV14 and TRBJ1-5, reads EAGVTQFPSHSVIEKGQTVTLRCDPISGHDNLYWYRRVMGKEIKFLLHFVKESKQDESGMPNNRFLAERTGGTYSTLKVQPAELEDSGVYFCASSSDNQPQHFGDGTRLSIL.

The J gene is TRBJ2-3, the V gene TRBV7-9, with D maybe TRBD1 (5 bases). Between the trimmed V and J ends, which lost 6 bases and 8 bases, there was a span of 21 bases. Looked up from germline, CDR1 is SEHNR and CDR2 is FQNEAQ (reference sequence). CDR3 size: 15 residues. In DNA form, the CDR3 reads TGTGCCAGCAGTACTAATTACAGGCCTCTAAGTACGCAGTATTTT. Protein product: CASSTNYRPLSTQYF.

This clonotype was counted a few times. The chain employs TRBV27 and TRBJ2-3, with 8 nucleotides matching TRBD2. CDR1 and CDR2 (germline): MNHEY, SMNVEV (reference sequence). This CDR3 contains 15 residues. The V and J ends lost 5 bases and 7 bases, in that order; junction bases with no gene match: 11. In nucleotides, the CDR3 is TGTGCCAGCAGTACCCGACAAGCGGGAGTTCATACGCAGTATTTT. Amino acids: CASSTRQAGVHTQYF.

This clonotype was counted a few times. The rearrangement uses TRBV29-1 and TRBJ2-4; 10 bases align to TRBD2. Near its end, the DNA agrees better with TRBJ2-7, so the J call may be wrong. The CDR3 totals 14 residues. The germline V gene encodes CDR1 SQVTM and CDR2 ANQGSEA. CDR3 sequence: CSATLLAGLGEQYF. The CDR3 coding sequence is TGCAGCGCTACCCTACTAGCGGGGCTGGGCGAGCAGTACTTC.

J is TRBJ1-6 and V is TRBV5-1; 9 positions match TRBD1. V dropped 0 bases and J dropped 11; count of bases not matched to a gene: 3. The germline V gene has CDR1 SGHRS and CDR2 YFSETQ. The CDR3 extends over 14 amino acids. The CDR3 protein is CASSLGTGVTPLHF. The CDR3 DNA reads TGCGCCAGCAGCTTGGGGACAGGGGTTACACCCCTCCACTTT.

The chain employs TRBV6-1 and TRBJ2-3; D possibly corresponds to TRBD1 (6 bases). The CDR3 length is 15 residues. Germline V gene sequence: CDR1 MNHNS, CDR2 SASEGT. The V end lost 7 bases, the J end lost 0 bases, and 14 bases lay between the germline ends. The CDR3 here is CASTLEGQSTDTQYF. The CDR3 coding sequence is TGTGCCAGCACCCTCGAAGGACAGAGCACAGATACGCAGTATTTT.

This clonotype was seen a handful of times. This chain connects TRBV12-3 or TRBV12-4 to TRBJ2-3, with D possibly TRBD1 on 6 matching bases. The CDR3 length is 15 residues. V lost 7 bases and J lost 2, with 16 bases in between. CDR3 region: CASMGASGFTDTQYF. DNA of the CDR3: TGTGCCAGCATGGGGGCAAGCGGTTTCACAGATACGCAGTATTTT.

Points on this clonotype: Its ends do not fully match the called genes, so a read error is possible. This chain uses TRBV29-1 with TRBJ2-5; TRBD2 is a possible D gene (6 bases). Germline V gives CDR1 SQVTM, CDR2 ANQGSEA. The CDR3 runs 14 residues. The CDR3 region is CSLASTAGWETRYF. The CDR3 coding sequence is TGCAGCTTGGCCTCGACAGCGGGTTGGGAGACCCGGTACTTC.

The genes are TRBV6-6 and TRBJ2-5; D ambiguous. The V end lost 1 base, the J end lost 3 bases, and 9 bases lay between the germline ends. The CDR3 runs to 14 residues. CDR1 MNHNY and CDR2 SVGAGI come from the germline V gene (reference sequence). CDR3 DNA: TGTGCCAGCAGTTACTTGATAGAGAAAGAGACCCAGTACTTC. Translating it yields CASSYLIEKETQYF.

This sequence joins TRBV30 and TRBJ1-2; 10 bases fit TRBD1. The CDR3 is 14 residues long. Germline values: CDR1 GTSNPN, CDR2 SVGIG (reference sequence). Trimming at V came to 1 base and at J to 5 bases, leaving 4 bases not matched to a gene. The DNA of the CDR3 is TGTGCCTGGAGTGATGGGACAGGGGATTATGGCTACACCTTC. Its translation: CAWSDGTGDYGYTF.

The chain couples TRBV3-1 to TRBJ2-1; TRBD1 is a possible D gene (5 bases). The CDR3 runs 15 residues. The germline gives CDR1 LGHDT, CDR2 YNNKEL (reference sequence). V gave up 0 bases and J gave up 4 bases, with 10 bases separating them. For the CDR3, the DNA is TGTGCCAGCAGCCAAGATTGGACAATTTACAATGAGCAGTTCTTC. This codes for CASSQDWTIYNEQFF.

J is TRBJ1-1 and V is TRBV28; 7 bases match TRBD1. CDR1 is MDHEN and CDR2 is SYDVKM in the germline V gene. CDR3 length: 14 residues. V shed 8 bases and J 12 bases; nucleotides not matched to a gene: 18. The CDR3 reads CASFSPGTARVPFF. Here the CDR3 DNA reads TGTGCCAGCTTCAGTCCCGGGACAGCGAGGGTACCTTTCTTT.

This clonotype was seen at least ten times. This rearrangement joins TRBV7-9 to TRBJ1-5; D not certain. Germline CDR1 and CDR2: SEHNR and FQNEAQ (reference sequence). The CDR3 has 14 residues. Trimming removed 3 bases from V and 5 bases from J, with 11 bases in between. The CDR3 bases are TGTGCCAGCAGCTTGGGGTATGGGGATCAGCCCCAGCATTTT. It is translated as CASSLGYGDQPQHF. Combining the CDR3 with reference TRBV7-9 and TRBJ1-5 gives the whole variable domain DTGVSQNPRHKITKRGQNVTFRCDPISEHNRLYWYRQTLGQGPEFLTYFQNEAQLEKSRLLSDRFSAERPKGSFSTLEIQRTEQGDSAMYLCASSLGYGDQPQHFGDGTRLSIL.

This clonotype was seen only a few times. The chain combines TRBV20-1 with TRBJ2-3, with D tentatively TRBD1 or TRBD2 (5 bases each). The CDR3 runs to 15 residues. Trimming took off 0 bases at V and 1 base at J, with 11 bases between the two ends. Germline lookup yields CDR1 DFQATT and CDR2 SNEGSKA (reference sequence). The CDR3 DNA is TGCAGTGCTAGAGAGGCCTGGGGACGCACAGATACGCAGTATTTT. It encodes CSAREAWGRTDTQYF.

This clonotype was seen more than once but under ten times. The chain uses TRBV7-2 and TRBJ1-6; 7 bases are a match to TRBD1. The CDR3 spans 14 residues. Looked up from germline, CDR1 is SGHTA and CDR2 is FQGNSA. V was clipped by 9 bases and J by 7 bases; unmatched bases: 9. The CDR3 sequence: CASRRTGQNSPLHF. The CDR3 DNA reads as TGTGCCAGTCGACGGACAGGACAAAATTCACCCCTCCACTTT. Filled out from reference TRBV7-2 and TRBJ1-6, the complete variable domain reads GAGVSQSPSNKVTEKGKDVELRCDPISGHTALYWYRQSLGQGLEFLIYFQGNSAPDKSGLPSDRFSAERTGGSVSTLTIQRTQQEDSAVYLCASRRTGQNSPLHFGNGTRLTVT.

The chain combines TRBV2 with TRBJ2-1, with a possible D match to TRBD2 (7 bases). The V and J ends lost 3 bases and 3 bases respectively, with 12 bases between them. Germline V gives CDR1 SNHLY, CDR2 FYNNEI. The CDR3 covers 15 residues. CDR3 sequence reads: CASSELRGGYNEQFF. The CDR3 DNA is TGTGCCAGCAGTGAGTTGAGGGGGGGCTACAATGAGCAGTTCTTC.

This clonotype was recorded a few times. The CDR3, as DNA: TGCAGTGCTAGCAGACAGGGTGACTATGGCTACACCTTC. This translates into CSASRQGDYGYTF. The gene calls are TRBV20-1 and TRBJ1-2, with 7 bases matching TRBD1. Looked up from germline, CDR1 is DFQATT and CDR2 is SNEGSKA (reference sequence). Losses at the gene ends were 3 bases for V and 3 bases for J; bases not matched to a gene: 4. The CDR3 totals 13 residues.

The DNA of the CDR3 is TGCGCCAGCAGCCAAGAATTAGGGGGTGGCTACACCTTC. Residues: CASSQELGGGYTF. The V and J genes are TRBV4-1 and TRBJ1-2, with a weak D call TRBD1 (6 bases). CDR3 length: 13 amino acids. Germline-derived CDR1 and CDR2 are MGHRA and YSYEKL. V lost 0 bases and J 7 bases, leaving 9 bases between the germline ends.

The chain combines TRBV6-5 with TRBJ2-1; the D call may be TRBD1 or TRBD2 (5 bases each). This CDR3 spans 15 amino acids. Germline assignment: CDR1 MNHEY and CDR2 SVGAGI. Trimming shortened V by 2 bases and J by 6 bases, and 14 bases separated the two germline ends. CDR3 nucleotide sequence: TGTGCCAGCAGTTACGGGGCAACCGAGGGCAATGAGCAGTTCTTC. It codes for CASSYGATEGNEQFF.

Notes on this clonotype: A much larger clonotype is one base distant, so this may be a read error. The J gene is TRBJ1-5, the V gene TRBV7-6; possibly TRBD1 for D (5 bases). The CDR3 length is 16 residues. Germline values: CDR1 SGHVS, CDR2 FNYEAQ. The DNA of the CDR3 is TGTGCCGGCAGTCCGACCGGGGGGAAGGGCAATCAGCCCCAGCATTTT. Translation: CAGSPTGGKGNQPQHF.

The chain recombines TRBV4-2 with TRBJ1-2; D gene uncertain. Between the trimmed V and J ends, which lost 0 bases and 0 bases, there was a span of 8 bases. Germline CDR1 LGHNA, CDR2 YNFKEQ. The CDR3 contains 15 residues. CDR3 DNA sequence: TGTGCCAGCAGCCAAGAGAGGTTTCCTAACTATGGCTACACCTTC. It translates to CASSQERFPNYGYTF.